This TCR beta chain was sequenced during a study of cytomegalovirus exposure and HLA in healthy donors. Study-wide points: It was reportedly the case that the classifier diagnosed cytomegalovirus status with high specificity and sensitivity.

The CDR3 runs 15 residues. Losses at the gene ends were 3 bases for V and 7 bases for J; bases not matched to a gene: 9. CDR1 LNHNV and CDR2 YYDKDF come from the germline V gene (reference sequence). With 60 Vbeta and 13 Jbeta primers, the PCR was carried out. Only in-frame clones appear in the TCRdb table, and some are missing; sequencing was by immunoSEQ multiplex PCR. The sample has approximately 120,000 clones; about a sixth are singletons. A few counts support this clone. What it binds is unknown. The material sequenced was PBMCs. V is TRBV15 and J is TRBJ2-7, with TRBD1 matching over 10 bases. The sequence was collected from a female donor in good health and CMV-seropositive. CDR3 sequence reads: CATSRAGTGVGEQYF. DNA for the CDR3: TGTGCCACCAGCAGGGCCGGGACAGGGGTCGGTGAGCAGTACTTC.